This TCR beta chain derives from a study of CXCR3-negative and CXCR3-positive naive CD8 T cells. The CDR3 is 12 residues long. Per the germline V gene, CDR1 is SQVTM and CDR2 is ANQGSEA. UMI-labeled 5' RACE yielded the TRB cDNA libraries. TCRdb reprocessed the 5' RACE reads; each CDR3 protein has one entry and no DNA is given. Recorded here are 50,000 to 60,000 distinct CDR3 sequences; the top ten clones represent more than 0.35%. This clonotype counts as medium-sized by frequency. The rearrangement links TRBV29-1 to TRBJ2-4. The sample comprised naive CXCR3- CD8+ T cells from blood. Subset meaning: CD45RO-CCR7+CD27+CD95- naive CD8+ T cells lacking CXCR3 (TNR3-). The origin of this receptor is a human donor in good health. Some clones in this sample may be carry-over from other donors' samples. The CDR3 here is CSVFGPQDIQYF.